Each of the 26 T cell receptor beta chains below was sequenced from the same sample in a study of blood T cell repertoires in COVID-19. TCRdb's copy holds only in-frame clones and misses some; the assay was immunoSEQ multiplex PCR. The profile covers about 180,000 clones, with approximately 80% appearing a single time and 1.5% taken by the ten largest. Sequenced: peripheral blood. The receptors derive from a human donor in a cohort sampled during active COVID-19.

A single count supports this clone. The chain couples TRBV27 to TRBJ1-2; 9 bases are shared with TRBD1. The germline V gene has CDR1 MNHEY and CDR2 SMNVEV (reference sequence). After removal of 5 bases from V and 3 bases from J, the junction contained 4 bases not matched to a gene. The CDR3 contains 14 residues. CDR3 amino acids: CASSTRTGDYGYTF. CDR3 DNA sequence: TGTGCCAGCAGTACCAGGACAGGGGACTATGGCTACACCTTC.

This clone occurred once. The rearrangement uses TRBV7-8 and TRBJ2-5, with 7 positions matching TRBD1. This CDR3 contains 13 residues. With 4 bases clipped from V and 5 bases from J, the junction kept 4 bases outside the gene matches. Germline CDR1 is SGHVS and CDR2 is FQNEAQ. CDR3 nucleotides: TGTGCCAGCAGCTCTGGGACAGTTGAGACCCAGTACTTC. It encodes CASSSGTVETQYF.

The V and J genes are TRBV5-1 and TRBJ2-5; 8 bases are shared with TRBD1. After removal of 2 bases from V and 4 bases from J, the junction contained 1 base not matched to a gene. In germline, CDR1 is SGHRS, CDR2 YFSETQ. The CDR3 extends over 13 amino acids. The DNA of the CDR3 is TGCGCCAGCAGCTTCGGACAGGGAGAGACCCAGTACTTC. This encodes CASSFGQGETQYF. Supplemented by reference TRBV5-1 and TRBJ2-5, the full variable domain reads KAGVTQTPRYLIKTRGQQVTLSCSPISGHRSVSWYQQTPGQGLQFLFEYFSETQRNKGNFPGRFSGRQFSNSRSEMNVSTLELGDSALYLCASSFGQGETQYFGPGTRLLVL.

This chain joins TRBV9 and TRBJ2-3, with 7 nucleotides matching TRBD2. The CDR3 spans 16 residues. Germline CDR1 SGDLS, CDR2 YYNGEE. V shed 0 bases, J shed 0 bases, and the junction held 4 bases outside the gene matches. The CDR3 loop reads CASSVGGSGSTDTQYF. The CDR3 bases are TGTGCCAGCAGCGTAGGCGGTAGCGGGAGCACAGATACGCAGTATTTT.

The chain is built from TRBV5-1 and TRBJ1-2, with 10 bases that match TRBD1. Trimming removed 7 bases from V and 4 bases from J; junction bases left unmatched: 4. The CDR3 length is 13 residues. From germline, CDR1 is SGHRS and CDR2 YFSETQ. CDR3 nucleotide sequence: TGCGCCAGCGGACAGGGGGAGATCTATGGCTACACCTTC. It specifies CASGQGEIYGYTF.

The chain has TRBV5-1 and TRBJ2-1, with TRBD1 as a possible D gene (5 bases). CDR1 is SGHRS and CDR2 is YFSETQ in the germline V gene. The germline V and J ends were trimmed by 0 bases and 5 bases, with 12 bases remaining between them. The CDR3 loop spans 15 amino acids. The CDR3: CASSLGAGSHNEQFF. As DNA, the CDR3 is TGCGCCAGCAGCTTGGGCGCAGGGTCCCACAATGAGCAGTTCTTC.

The V call is TRBV6-5, the J call TRBJ2-1; TRBD2 aligns across 12 bases. The CDR3 totals 13 residues. From germline, CDR1 is MNHEY and CDR2 SVGAGI. V gave up 7 bases and J gave up 12 bases; unmatched junction bases: 7. The CDR3 protein is CASTTSGRYGQFF. The CDR3 DNA reads as TGTGCCAGCACCACTAGCGGGAGGTACGGGCAGTTCTTC.

This chain links TRBV6-5 with TRBJ1-2, with D tentatively TRBD1 (6 bases). Trimming took 7 bases from V and 4 from J, leaving 13 bases between them. The CDR3 consists of 13 residues. Germline CDR1 and CDR2: MNHEY and SVGAGI. DNA for the CDR3: TGTGCCAGCATGGTGGTCAGGGGCTATGGCTACACCTTC. Its translation is CASMVVRGYGYTF.

The rearrangement uses TRBV3-1 (or the pseudogene TRBV3-2) and TRBJ1-4; 8 positions match TRBD1. Germline CDR1 reads LGHDT; CDR2 reads YNNKEL (reference sequence). V trimming: 1 base; J trimming: 6 bases; junction bases outside the gene matches: 7. The CDR3 extends over 16 amino acids. The CDR3 DNA sequence: TGTGCCAGCAGCCAAGCAAAGGACAGGGTTCATGAAAAACTGTTTTTT. Translation gives CASSQAKDRVHEKLFF.

This clone was picked up one time. J is TRBJ1-3 and V is TRBV21-1; the D call TRBD1 from the table was never checked on the DNA. TRBV21-1 is given as a pseudogene. The CDR3 covers 13 residues. CDR3 in DNA: TGTGCCAGCAGCAGGGGGCGAGGAAACACCATATATTTT. Translation gives CASSRGRGNTIYF.

The V and J genes are TRBV5-5 and TRBJ2-1; D unresolved. V was trimmed by 4 bases and J by 2 bases, leaving 16 bases between them. CDR3 length: 16 amino acids. Germline V lookup: CDR1 SGHKS, CDR2 YYEKEE (reference sequence). This CDR3 is CASSTYRSGAYNEQFF. CDR3 bases: TGTGCCAGCAGCACATATCGTTCCGGAGCCTACAATGAGCAGTTCTTC.

The chain combines TRBV2 with TRBJ1-1; D perhaps matches TRBD1 (5 bases). In germline, CDR1 is SNHLY, CDR2 FYNNEI. V dropped 7 bases and J dropped 1 base, with 10 bases sitting between them. The CDR3 runs to 13 residues. CDR3 bases: TGTGCCAGCAAGGTCAGGGAGAACACTGAAGCTTTCTTT. Amino acids: CASKVRENTEAFF.

This chain joins TRBV29-1 and TRBJ2-3; 9 bases align to TRBD2. The V gene end was trimmed by 6 bases and the J gene end by 0 bases; junction bases not matched to a gene: 10. This CDR3 has 16 residues. Germline V gives CDR1 SQVTM, CDR2 ANQGSEA. The CDR3 protein is CSVHPLAGPSTDTQYF. The CDR3 DNA reads TGCAGCGTCCACCCACTAGCGGGTCCTAGCACAGATACGCAGTATTTT.

The DNA of the CDR3 is TGTGCCAGCAGTTTATCGAAAGGGGGCACTGGCTACACCTTC. It translates to CASSLSKGGTGYTF. V and J are TRBV27 and TRBJ1-2; 7 positions agree with TRBD1. V lost 0 bases and J lost 7; bases outside the gene matches: 5. Germline V gene data show CDR1 as MNHEY and CDR2 as SMNVEV (reference sequence). CDR3 length equals 14 residues.

About this clone: The same CDR3 also results from other DNA sequences found in this sample. The gene calls are TRBV5-4 and TRBJ2-3; D possibly corresponds to TRBD2 (6 bases). The V end was cut by 0 bases, the J end by 1 base, with 9 bases between. This CDR3 has 15 amino acids. Germline V gene sequence: CDR1 SGHNT, CDR2 YYREEE (reference sequence). CDR3 sequence reads: CASSLAGGGTDTQYF. In DNA, the CDR3 is TGTGCCAGCAGCTTGGCTGGAGGGGGCACAGATACGCAGTATTTT.

The chain carries TRBV4-3 and TRBJ1-6; the D is unclear. The CDR3 covers 16 residues. Germline CDR1 and CDR2: LGHNA and YSLEER. V lost 0 bases, J lost 8 bases, and 14 bases lay in between. As DNA, the CDR3 is TGCGCCAGCAGCCAAGATGCACAGTTGGGCCATTCACCCCTCCACTTT. Its protein product is CASSQDAQLGHSPLHF.

V gene TRBV7-9 combines with J gene TRBJ1-4; 12 bases match TRBD1. The germline CDR1 and CDR2 sequences are SEHNR and FQNEAQ (reference sequence). The CDR3 runs 16 residues. J was trimmed by 5 bases and V by 4 bases; bases with no gene match: 5. CDR3 loop: CASSSGTGGGNEKLFF. The CDR3 coding sequence is TGTGCCAGCAGCTCCGGGACAGGGGGCGGAAATGAAAAACTGTTTTTT. The full variable domain, completed using reference TRBV7-9 and TRBJ1-4, is DTGVSQNPRHKITKRGQNVTFRCDPISEHNRLYWYRQTLGQGPEFLTYFQNEAQLEKSRLLSDRFSAERPKGSFSTLEIQRTEQGDSAMYLCASSSGTGGGNEKLFFGSGTQLSVL.

The chain uses TRBV5-4 and TRBJ2-7, with TRBD2 identical over 11 bases. The V and J ends lost 6 bases and 2 bases, in that order; junction bases with no gene match: 1. This CDR3 has 13 residues. Germline V gene sequence: CDR1 SGHNT, CDR2 YYREEE (reference sequence). The CDR3 protein is CASNSGGAYEQYF. In DNA, the CDR3 is TGTGCCAGCAATAGCGGGGGGGCCTACGAGCAGTACTTC. The whole variable domain, filled in from reference TRBV5-4 and TRBJ2-7, reads ETGVTQSPTHLIKTRGQQVTLRCSSQSGHNTVSWYQQALGQGPQFIFQYYREEENGRGNFPPRFSGLQFPNYSSELNVNALELDDSALYLCASNSGGAYEQYFGPGTRLTVT.

The chain combines TRBV9 with TRBJ2-1, with 13 bases lining up with TRBD2. Germline V gene data show CDR1 as SGDLS and CDR2 as YYNGEE. The V segment lost 4 bases and the J segment 0 bases; nucleotides outside the gene matches: 13. There are 20 residues in the CDR3. The CDR3 spells CASSLSAGTSGMSSYNEQFF. For the CDR3, the DNA is TGTGCCAGCAGCCTCTCCGCCGGGACTAGCGGGATGAGCTCCTACAATGAGCAGTTCTTC.

V gene TRBV5-1 combines with J gene TRBJ2-7, with 8 bases fitting TRBD2. Germline V gives CDR1 SGHRS, CDR2 YFSETQ. The trim removed 0 bases at V and 2 bases at J, leaving 4 bases unmatched. The CDR3 is 15 amino acids. CDR3 nucleotide sequence: TGCGCCAGCAGCTTGGAGGCGGGAGGCCCCTACGAGCAGTACTTC. Protein product: CASSLEAGGPYEQYF.

The chain uses TRBV7-9 and TRBJ2-2; no clear D. In germline, CDR1 is SEHNR, CDR2 FQNEAQ (reference sequence). There are 14 residues in the CDR3. V lost 1 base and J lost 5, with 8 bases in between. CDR3 DNA sequence: TGTGCCAGCAGCTTAGAACTATTGACCGGGGAGCTGTTTTTT. Its translation is CASSLELLTGELFF. Full variable domain (missing parts from reference TRBV7-9 and TRBJ2-2): DTGVSQNPRHKITKRGQNVTFRCDPISEHNRLYWYRQTLGQGPEFLTYFQNEAQLEKSRLLSDRFSAERPKGSFSTLEIQRTEQGDSAMYLCASSLELLTGELFFGEGSRLTVL.

The chain joins TRBV5-8 to TRBJ1-2; the match to TRBD1 covers 8 bases. Germline V CDR1 and CDR2: SGHTS, YDEGEE. CDR3 length: 16 amino acids. The trim removed 1 base at V and 12 bases at J, leaving 17 bases unmatched. As DNA, the CDR3 is TGTGCCAGCAGCTTGAAAACGACAGGGGTGCCTTTCGGGAACACCTTC. As protein: CASSLKTTGVPFGNTF.

The sample holds one count of this clone. The V and J genes are TRBV6-5 and TRBJ2-5; 11 nucleotides match TRBD2. This CDR3 has 14 residues. After removal of 7 bases from V and 7 bases from J, the junction contained 8 bases not matched to a gene. The germline CDR1 and CDR2 sequences are MNHEY and SVGAGI. Here the CDR3 DNA reads TGTGCCAGCAAAGGGACTAGCGGTCCAGGGACCCAGTACTTC. Its protein product is CASKGTSGPGTQYF.

Details on this clone: Other DNA sequences within the sample encode an identical CDR3. The J gene is TRBJ2-1, the V gene TRBV5-1; TRBD1 aligns across 9 bases. V was pared by 4 bases and J by 6 bases, with 5 bases of the junction left unmatched. Germline CDR1 is SGHRS and CDR2 is YFSETQ. The CDR3 runs 14 residues. This CDR3 is CASSRGQGGNEQFF. The DNA of the CDR3 is TGCGCCAGCAGCCGGGGACAGGGTGGCAATGAGCAGTTCTTC.

The rearrangement joins TRBV6-1 to TRBJ1-2, with a possible D match to TRBD1 (5 bases). This CDR3 is built from 15 residues. Germline assignment: CDR1 MNHNS and CDR2 SASEGT. V dropped 0 bases and J dropped 7 bases, with 15 bases sitting between them. The CDR3 here is CASSEAGGVGRGYTF. CDR3 nucleotides: TGTGCCAGCAGTGAAGCGGGAGGGGTCGGGCGTGGCTACACCTTC.

Only one count was recorded for this clone. The chain joins TRBV6-2 or TRBV6-3 to TRBJ2-1; tentatively, D is TRBD1 (5 bases). V was shortened by 8 bases and J by 8 bases, with 16 bases between the two germline ends. The CDR3 is 13 amino acids. Germline-derived CDR1 and CDR2 are MNHEY and SVGEGT. The CDR3 is CASRSPGKDEQFF. DNA for the CDR3: TGTGCCAGCCGTTCCCCAGGGAAGGATGAGCAGTTCTTC.